This TCR beta chain was captured in a study of Ad26.COV2.S vaccination and SARS-CoV-2 variants. Study-wide results and caveats: Reports say spike-specific CD8+ and CD4+ T cell responses covered substantial breadth after vaccination.

About this clone: Its target is unknown.

Germline V lookup: CDR1 KGHSH, CDR2 LQKENI. This CDR3 is 15 amino acids long. With V trimmed by 6 bases and J by 5 bases, 9 bases remained unmatched. Treatment meaning: 15 to 20 received Ad26.COV2.S at low or high dose, single or two shots; about 5 received placebo; per-sample allocation not given. At day 63 after the first vaccine or placebo injection, samples were drawn. Sequencing was performed with immunoSEQ multiplex PCR; in TCRdb, only in-frame clones are kept and a portion is missing. The sample lists 300,000 to 350,000 clones, about 82% occurring once. V usage is TRBV18 and J usage is TRBJ1-3; 8 nucleotides align to TRBD1. The receptor comes from a person aged 18 to 59 who received the Ad26.COV2.S COVID-19 vaccine or a placebo. The sequences come from peripheral blood, collected in a trial of Ad26.COV2.S vaccine versus placebo. For the CDR3, the DNA is TGTGCCAGCTCGATGGGACAGGTTGGGCGAAACACCATATATTTT. Translating gives CASSMGQVGRNTIYF. Full variable domain (outside the CDR3, taken from reference TRBV18 and TRBJ1-3): NAGVMQNPRHLVRRRGQEARLRCSPMKGHSHVYWYRQLPEEGLKFMVYLQKENIIDESGMPKERFSAEFPKEGPSILRIQQVVRGDSAAYFCASSMGQVGRNTIYFGEGSWLTVV.